This TCR beta chain was sequenced during a study of post-analysis software for immune sequencing data. Turning to the study itself: The patients showed relapsing-remitting, secondary progressive and progressive-relapsing multiple sclerosis courses. Findings and limits, study-wide: Batch-matched samples strongly co-clustered by F measure. Controls' normalized Chao1 diversity significantly exceeded that of multiple sclerosis patients. When patients were compared with controls, a handful of TRBV segments were more frequent, TRBV5-6, TRBV5-1 and TRBV20-1 among them.

The CDR3 has 17 residues. CDR1 SGHTA and CDR2 FQGNSA come from the germline V gene. With 5 bases clipped from V and 5 bases from J, the junction kept 9 bases outside the gene matches. This clonotype was observed a handful of times. Its antigen remains unknown. Libraries were made from TCR beta cDNA, and they carried unique molecular identifiers. Researchers reported roughly 0.5 million cDNA molecules coming from around 1 to 10 million T cells. From the PCR reads, TCRdb called clonotypes with MiXCR, one entry per CDR3 protein. Here the sample spans roughly 800,000 distinct CDR3 sequences, around 27% being singletons.

The receptor was isolated from a girl between 5 and 17 years old with multiple sclerosis. Sequenced: blood. V gene TRBV7-2 combines with J gene TRBJ2-5; 15 bases line up with TRBD2. CDR3 coding DNA: TGTGCCAGCAGCAAGGGGACTAGCGGGGGGATCGGGGAGACCCAGTACTTC. Its protein is CASSKGTSGGIGETQYF.